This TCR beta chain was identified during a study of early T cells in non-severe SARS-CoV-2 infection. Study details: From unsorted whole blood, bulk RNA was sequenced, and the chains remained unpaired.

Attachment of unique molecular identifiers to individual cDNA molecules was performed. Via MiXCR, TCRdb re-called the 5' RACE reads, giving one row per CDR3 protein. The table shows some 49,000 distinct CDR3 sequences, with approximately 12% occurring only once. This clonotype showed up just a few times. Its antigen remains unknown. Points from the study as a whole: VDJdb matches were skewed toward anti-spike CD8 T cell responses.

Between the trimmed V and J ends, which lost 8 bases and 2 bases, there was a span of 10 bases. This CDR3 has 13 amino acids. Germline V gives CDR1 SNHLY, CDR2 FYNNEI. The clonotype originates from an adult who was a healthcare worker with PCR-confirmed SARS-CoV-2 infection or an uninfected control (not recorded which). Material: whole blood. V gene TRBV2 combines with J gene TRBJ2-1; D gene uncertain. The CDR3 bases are TGTGCCAGCGAGAGCAGGACCTACAATGAGCAGTTCTTC. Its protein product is CASESRTYNEQFF.